This TCR beta chain is drawn from a study of control samples from healthy donors and cancer patients (dated by TCRdb to 2020 to 2022). Its CDR3 holds 15 amino acids, cysteine through phenylalanine. Only CDR3 DNA is held: 45 bases, read in frame from base 1. Between the V and J ends, shortened by 4 bases and 5 bases respectively, the junction contains 18 bases. For CDR1 and CDR2, the germline V gene lists SGHRS and YFSETQ. The library relied on the immunoSEQ multiplex PCR assay. Entries here come from immuneACCESS through TCRdb and include only in-frame sequences with V and J called. Some clones fail to appear in such tables; in the studies checked, an unresolved V gene covers under half of the shortfall, and the cause of the remainder is unknown. Present in this sample are about 95,000 clones, around 90% of which were seen just once. The top ten constitute 13% to 15% of the sample. About this clone itself: Its antigen is currently not known. Per-base qualities were not stored, and no clone one base away is much larger.

The origin of this receptor is a woman in her 70s in good health. Rearrangement joined TRBV5-1 to TRBJ1-2; the D segment could be TRBD1, given 5 matching bases. The sample consisted of blood. The nucleotides read TGCGCCAGCAGCCCACCGACAGATTCCTTTTATGGCTACACCTTC. Translated, this gives CASSPPTDSFYGYTF.